The clone carrying this T cell receptor (beta chain) was seen only a few times. The antigen is not known. The data belong to a study of response to subunit inactivated influenza vaccine. TCRdb used MiXCR to reprocess the RT-PCR reads, holding one entry per CDR3 protein. The sample has under 500,000 distinct CDR3 sequences; approximately 9.9% are singletons. Germline V gives CDR1 SQVTM, CDR2 ANQGSEA. CDR3 size: 16 residues. The V gene end was trimmed by 6 bases and the J gene end by 3 bases; junction bases not matched to a gene: 11. Overall study findings and caveats: Authors suggested each seasonal influenza vaccination recruits few new T cells.

This chain joins TRBV29-1 and TRBJ2-7; TRBD2 agrees at 13 bases. This TCR derives from a man aged 45-65 years who received an inactivated influenza vaccine. This sample comprised PBMCs from blood, obtained about 6 weeks after vaccination. The CDR3 sequence: CSVDDFTSGGDYEQYF. The CDR3 DNA reads TGCAGCGTAGACGACTTCACTAGCGGGGGGGACTACGAGCAGTACTTC.